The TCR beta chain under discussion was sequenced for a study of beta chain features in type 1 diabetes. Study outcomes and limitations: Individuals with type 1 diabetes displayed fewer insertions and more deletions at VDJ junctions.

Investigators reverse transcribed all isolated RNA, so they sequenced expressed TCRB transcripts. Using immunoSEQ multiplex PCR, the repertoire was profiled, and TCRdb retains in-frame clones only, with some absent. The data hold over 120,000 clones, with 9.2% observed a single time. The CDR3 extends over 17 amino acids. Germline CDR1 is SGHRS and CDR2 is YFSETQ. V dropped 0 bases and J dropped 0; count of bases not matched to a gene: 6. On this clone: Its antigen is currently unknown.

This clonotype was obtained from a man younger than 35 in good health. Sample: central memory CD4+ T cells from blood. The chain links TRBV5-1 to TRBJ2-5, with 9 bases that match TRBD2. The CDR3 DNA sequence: TGCGCCAGCAGCTTGGTGTCTAGCGGGGACCACCAAGAGACCCAGTACTTC. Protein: CASSLVSSGDHQETQYF. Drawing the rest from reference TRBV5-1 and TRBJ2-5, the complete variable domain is KAGVTQTPRYLIKTRGQQVTLSCSPISGHRSVSWYQQTPGQGLQFLFEYFSETQRNKGNFPGRFSGRQFSNSRSEMNVSTLELGDSALYLCASSLVSSGDHQETQYFGPGTRLLVL.